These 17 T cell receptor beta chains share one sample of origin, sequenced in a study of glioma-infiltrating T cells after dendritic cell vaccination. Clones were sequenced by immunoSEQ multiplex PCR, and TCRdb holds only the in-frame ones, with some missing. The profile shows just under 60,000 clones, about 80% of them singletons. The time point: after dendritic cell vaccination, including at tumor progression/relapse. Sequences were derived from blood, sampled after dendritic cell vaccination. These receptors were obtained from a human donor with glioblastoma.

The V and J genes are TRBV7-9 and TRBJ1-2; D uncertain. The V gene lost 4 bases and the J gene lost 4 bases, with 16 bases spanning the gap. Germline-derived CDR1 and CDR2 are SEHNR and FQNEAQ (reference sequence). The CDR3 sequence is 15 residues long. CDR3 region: CASSSSSGVTYGYTF. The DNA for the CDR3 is TGTGCCAGCAGCTCCTCTTCCGGGGTCACCTATGGCTACACCTTC.

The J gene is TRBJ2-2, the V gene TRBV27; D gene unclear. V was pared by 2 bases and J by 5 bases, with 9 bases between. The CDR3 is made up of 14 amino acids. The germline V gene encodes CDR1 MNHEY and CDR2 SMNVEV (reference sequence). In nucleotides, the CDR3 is TGTGCCAGCAGTTTACTAGTTGAAACCGGGGAGCTGTTTTTT. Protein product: CASSLLVETGELFF.

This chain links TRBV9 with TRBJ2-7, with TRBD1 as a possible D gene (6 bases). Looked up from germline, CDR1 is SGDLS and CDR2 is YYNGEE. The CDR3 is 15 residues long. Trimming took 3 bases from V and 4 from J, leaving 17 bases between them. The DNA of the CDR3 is TGTGCCAGCAGCGCGTCCGGGACAAGCAGTTACGAGCAGTACTTC. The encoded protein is CASSASGTSSYEQYF.

The CDR3, as DNA: TGTGCCAGCAGAGCCGGACTAGCGGGGGGGCGGAACATTCAGTACTTC. Translation: CASRAGLAGGRNIQYF. The chain joins TRBV2 to TRBJ2-4; 15 positions agree with TRBD2. The germline gives CDR1 SNHLY, CDR2 FYNNEI. V was clipped by 6 bases and J by 7 bases; unmatched bases: 7. The CDR3 totals 16 residues.

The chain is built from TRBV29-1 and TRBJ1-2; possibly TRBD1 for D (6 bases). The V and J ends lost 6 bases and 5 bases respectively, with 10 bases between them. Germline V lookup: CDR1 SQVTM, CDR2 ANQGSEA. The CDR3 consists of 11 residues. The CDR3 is CSVQGKYGYTF. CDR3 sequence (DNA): TGCAGCGTCCAGGGGAAATATGGCTACACCTTC.

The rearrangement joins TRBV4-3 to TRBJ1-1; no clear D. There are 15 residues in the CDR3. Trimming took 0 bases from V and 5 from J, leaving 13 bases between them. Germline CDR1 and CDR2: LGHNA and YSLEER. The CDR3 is CASSQEPGRNTEAFF. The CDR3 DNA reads TGCGCCAGCAGCCAAGAACCGGGGAGGAATACTGAAGCTTTCTTT.

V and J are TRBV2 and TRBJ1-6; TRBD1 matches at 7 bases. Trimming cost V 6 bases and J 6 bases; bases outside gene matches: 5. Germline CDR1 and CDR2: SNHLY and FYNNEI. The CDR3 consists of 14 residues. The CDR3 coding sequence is TGTGCCAGCAGCCCCGGGACAGCTAATTCACCCCTCCACTTT. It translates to CASSPGTANSPLHF.

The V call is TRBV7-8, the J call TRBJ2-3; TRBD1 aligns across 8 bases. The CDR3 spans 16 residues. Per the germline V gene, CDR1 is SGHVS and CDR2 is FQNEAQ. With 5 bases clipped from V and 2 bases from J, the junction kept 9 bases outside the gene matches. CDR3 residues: CASSPPRTGFTDTQYF. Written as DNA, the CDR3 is TGTGCCAGCAGCCCTCCACGGACAGGGTTCACAGATACGCAGTATTTT. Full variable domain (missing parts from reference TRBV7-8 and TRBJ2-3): GAGVSQSPRYKVAKRGQDVALRCDPISGHVSLFWYQQALGQGPEFLTYFQNEAQLDKSGLPSDRFFAERPEGSVSTLKIQRTQQEDSAVYLCASSPPRTGFTDTQYFGPGTRLTVL.

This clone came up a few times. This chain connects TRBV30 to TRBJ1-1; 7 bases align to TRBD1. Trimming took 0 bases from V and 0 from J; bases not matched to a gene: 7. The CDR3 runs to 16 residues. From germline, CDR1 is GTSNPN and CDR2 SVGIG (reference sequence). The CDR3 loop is CAWSVQGSVMNTEAFF. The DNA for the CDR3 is TGTGCCTGGAGTGTACAGGGGTCGGTCATGAACACTGAAGCTTTCTTT.

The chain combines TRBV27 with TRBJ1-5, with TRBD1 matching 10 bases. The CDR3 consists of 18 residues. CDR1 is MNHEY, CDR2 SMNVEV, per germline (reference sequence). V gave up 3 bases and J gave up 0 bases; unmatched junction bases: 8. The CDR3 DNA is TGTGCCAGCAGTTTGACAGGGGGCGAGGCATATAGCAATCAGCCCCAGCATTTT. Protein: CASSLTGGEAYSNQPQHF.

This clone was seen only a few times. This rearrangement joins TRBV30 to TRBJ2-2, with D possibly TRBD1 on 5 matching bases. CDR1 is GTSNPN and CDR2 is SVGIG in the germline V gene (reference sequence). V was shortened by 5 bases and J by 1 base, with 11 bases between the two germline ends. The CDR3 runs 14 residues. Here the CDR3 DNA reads TGTGCCTGGGGTAAAAGGGGGAACACCGGGGAGCTGTTTTTT. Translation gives CAWGKRGNTGELFF.

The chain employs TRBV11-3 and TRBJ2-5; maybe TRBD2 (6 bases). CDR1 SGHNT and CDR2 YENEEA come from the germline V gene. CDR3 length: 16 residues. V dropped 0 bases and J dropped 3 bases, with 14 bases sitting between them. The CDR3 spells CASSLDWASEEETQYF. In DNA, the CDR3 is TGTGCCAGCAGCTTAGATTGGGCTAGCGAGGAAGAGACCCAGTACTTC.

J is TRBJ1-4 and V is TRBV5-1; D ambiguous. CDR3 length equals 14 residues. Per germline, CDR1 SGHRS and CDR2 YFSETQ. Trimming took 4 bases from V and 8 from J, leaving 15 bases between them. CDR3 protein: CASSQDRRREKLFF. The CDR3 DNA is TGCGCCAGCAGCCAGGACCGGCGGAGGGAAAAACTGTTTTTT.

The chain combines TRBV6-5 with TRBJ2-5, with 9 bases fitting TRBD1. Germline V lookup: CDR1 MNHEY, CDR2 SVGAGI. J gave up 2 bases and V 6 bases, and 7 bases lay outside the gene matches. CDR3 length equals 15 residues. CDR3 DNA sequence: TGTGCCAGCAGGGATAGACAGGGGGGTCAAGAGACCCAGTACTTC. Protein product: CASRDRQGGQETQYF.

CDR3: CASQAGVSPLHF. The CDR3 region has the DNA TGTGCCTCCCAGGCGGGAGTTTCACCCCTCCACTTT. This chain connects TRBV30 to TRBJ1-6, with no clear D. The CDR3 contains 12 residues. V lost 7 bases, J lost 9 bases, and 13 bases lay in between. CDR1 and CDR2 (germline): GTSNPN, SVGIG (reference sequence).

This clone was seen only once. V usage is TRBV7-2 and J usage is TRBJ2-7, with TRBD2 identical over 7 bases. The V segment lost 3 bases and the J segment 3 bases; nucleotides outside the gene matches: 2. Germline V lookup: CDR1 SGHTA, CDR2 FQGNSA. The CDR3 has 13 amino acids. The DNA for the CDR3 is TGTGCCAGCAGCTTGGGGGGGTACTACGAGCAGTACTTC. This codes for CASSLGGYYEQYF.

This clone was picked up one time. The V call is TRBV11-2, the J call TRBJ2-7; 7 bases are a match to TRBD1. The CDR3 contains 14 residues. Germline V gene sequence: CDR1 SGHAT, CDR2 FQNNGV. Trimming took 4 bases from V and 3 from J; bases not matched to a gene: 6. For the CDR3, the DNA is TGTGCCAGCAGCTACAATAGACAGGGCTACGAGCAGTACTTC. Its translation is CASSYNRQGYEQYF.